The 10 T cell receptor beta chains below were found in one sample sequenced in a study of blood T cell repertoires in COVID-19. Using immunoSEQ multiplex PCR, the repertoire was profiled, and TCRdb retains in-frame clones only, with some absent. The sample holds about 100,000 clones, over 80% seen once. Sequences were obtained from peripheral blood. The receptors come from a man aged 50 to 60 with active or convalescent COVID-19.

V usage is TRBV19 and J usage is TRBJ2-3, with TRBD2 matching over 8 bases. Germline V gene lookup returns CDR1 LNHDA and CDR2 SQIVND (reference sequence). The CDR3 consists of 18 residues. V gave up 5 bases and J gave up 4 bases; unmatched junction bases: 17. Here the CDR3 reads CASSSSRGGRESSDTQYF. As DNA, the CDR3 is TGTGCCAGTAGTTCCTCCCGGGGGGGGCGGGAGAGCTCAGATACGCAGTATTTT.

The chain carries TRBV2 and TRBJ2-3; a possible D gene is TRBD2 (6 bases). The CDR3 is made up of 13 amino acids. V was trimmed by 3 bases and J by 6 bases, leaving 10 bases between them. Per the germline V gene, CDR1 is SNHLY and CDR2 is FYNNEI. The CDR3 DNA follows: TGTGCCAGCAGTGACGGGAGTGGTGATACGCAGTATTTT. This translates into CASSDGSGDTQYF.

V usage is TRBV4-1 and J usage is TRBJ1-5; 10 nucleotides match TRBD1. Germline trimming cut 1 base from V and 3 bases from J; bases unmatched to any gene: 3. The CDR3 runs to 16 residues. Germline V gives CDR1 MGHRA, CDR2 YSYEKL. CDR3 sequence: CASSQAGQGFNQPQHF. CDR3 DNA sequence: TGCGCCAGCAGCCAAGCGGGACAGGGGTTCAATCAGCCCCAGCATTTT.

V gene TRBV6-6 combines with J gene TRBJ1-2; TRBD1 matches 12 bases. Germline V gene sequence: CDR1 MNHNY, CDR2 SVGAGI (reference sequence). The CDR3 consists of 15 residues. The V gene end was trimmed by 7 bases and the J gene end by 6 bases; junction bases not matched to a gene: 9. The CDR3 DNA follows: TGTGCCAGCAACTCCCGGGACAGGGGGCTTAATGGCTACACCTTC. As protein: CASNSRDRGLNGYTF.

The chain carries TRBV29-1 and TRBJ1-1; TRBD1 agrees at 8 bases. This CDR3 region has 15 residues. The germline gives CDR1 SQVTM, CDR2 ANQGSEA. Losses at the gene ends were 5 bases for V and 9 bases for J; bases not matched to a gene: 17. CDR3 residues: CSVPEVGQGKGKAFF. CDR3 bases: TGCAGCGTTCCTGAGGTCGGACAGGGAAAAGGGAAAGCTTTCTTT.

The rearrangement joins TRBV24-1 to TRBJ2-1, with D hard to call. Looked up from germline, CDR1 is KGHDR and CDR2 is SFDVKD. The CDR3 sequence is 15 residues long. The V end was cut by 4 bases, the J end by 2 bases, with 11 bases between. CDR3 nucleotide sequence: TGTGCCACCAGTGACGGCGGAAATACCTACAATGAGCAGTTCTTC. This gives the protein CATSDGGNTYNEQFF.

The V call is TRBV7-6, the J call TRBJ2-5; 14 positions agree with TRBD2. Germline V gene lookup returns CDR1 SGHVS and CDR2 FNYEAQ. Germline trimming cut 3 bases from V and 5 bases from J; bases unmatched to any gene: 8. This CDR3 region has 17 residues. The CDR3 bases are TGTGCCAGCAGCTTGTCGACTAGCGGGAGGGCCTGGGAGACCCAGTACTTC. Residues: CASSLSTSGRAWETQYF.

Note on this clone: Sequence at one end of the junction differs from germline and may be a read error. The chain recombines TRBV7-7 with TRBJ2-2; D ambiguous. This CDR3 has 13 residues. Germline V lookup: CDR1 SSHAT, CDR2 FNYEAQ (reference sequence). In DNA, the CDR3 is TGTGCTAGCAGCCCGAGGAACACCGGGGAGCTGTTTTTT. Its translation: CASSPRNTGELFF.

The V gene is TRBV7-9, the J gene TRBJ2-1; 8 nucleotides agree with TRBD2. The CDR3 has 15 amino acids. The junction had 5 bases not matched to a gene; V was cut back by 1 base and J by 6 bases. The germline V gene encodes CDR1 SEHNR and CDR2 FQNEAQ (reference sequence). The CDR3 DNA reads TGTGCCAGCAGCTTAGGGACTAGCAGTTCCAATGAGCAGTTCTTC. Its protein product is CASSLGTSSSNEQFF.

V usage is TRBV28 and J usage is TRBJ2-3, with unresolved D. CDR3 length: 14 residues. From germline, CDR1 is MDHEN and CDR2 SYDVKM. The ends were cut back, 4 bases at V and 0 bases at J, with 8 bases in the middle. CDR3 in DNA: TGTGCCAGCAGTTCGAGAGCTAGCACAGATACGCAGTATTTT. This translates into CASSSRASTDTQYF.